Following are 25 T cell receptor beta chains from one sample sequenced in a study of T cell clonotyping in hematopoietic cell transplantation listed by TCRdb under 2021. Libraries came from the immunoSEQ multiplex PCR assay. TCRdb's version of the immuneACCESS table is confined to in-frame rearrangements and falls short of the full clone set. An unresolved V gene accounts for under half of the shortfall where checked; the remainder is of unknown origin. Here the sample has 15,000 to 20,000 clones; around 85% occur a single time. Clones ranked in the top ten supply roughly 4.2% of the sample. Per the publication, the time point label means: 100 days after allo-HCT. Specimen: PBMCs, collected 100 days after allogeneic stem cell transplant. These receptors all come from a male patient between 55 and 70 years old who had an allogeneic stem cell transplant from a related donor, so the T cells may come from the graft donor. Some clones in this sample may be carry-over from other donors' samples.

The V call is TRBV5-1, the J call TRBJ2-1; D is unclear. With 0 bases removed from V and 6 bases from J, the gap between germline ends came to 1 base. The CDR3 covers 11 residues. The germline V gene has CDR1 SGHRS and CDR2 YFSETQ. CDR3 loop: CASSLGNEQFF. For the CDR3, the DNA is TGCGCCAGCAGCTTGGGCAATGAGCAGTTCTTC.

The gene calls are TRBV7-6 and TRBJ2-7; tentatively, D is TRBD1 (5 bases). V lost 1 base, J lost 3 bases, and 10 bases lay in between. Germline V CDR1 and CDR2: SGHVS, FNYEAQ. This CDR3 is built from 14 residues. The CDR3 is CASSLVAGHYEQYF. The CDR3 DNA is TGTGCCAGCAGCTTAGTCGCAGGGCACTACGAGCAGTACTTC. Drawing the rest from reference TRBV7-6 and TRBJ2-7, the complete variable domain is GAGVSQSPRYKVTKRGQDVALRCDPISGHVSLYWYRQALGQGPEFLTYFNYEAQQDKSGLPNDRFSAERPEGSISTLTIQRTEQRDSAMYRCASSLVAGHYEQYFGPGTRLTVT.

CDR3 DNA: TGCGCCAGCAGCCAAGGACAGGGGCAGGGAAAACTGTTTTTT. This encodes CASSQGQGQGKLFF. J is TRBJ1-4 and V is TRBV4-3, with 8 bases identical to TRBD1. Germline V lookup: CDR1 LGHNA, CDR2 YSLEER. V shed 1 base and J 10 bases; nucleotides not matched to a gene: 5. The CDR3 length is 14 residues.

This clone came up once. The chain carries TRBV11-2 and TRBJ2-7; D is unresolved. The germline V gene encodes CDR1 SGHAT and CDR2 FQNNGV. The CDR3 runs to 13 residues. The ends were cut back, 3 bases at V and 1 base at J, with 7 bases in the middle. CDR3 region: CASSLSDSYEQYF. The CDR3 DNA is TGTGCCAGCAGCTTGAGCGATTCCTACGAGCAGTACTTC.

The chain joins TRBV28 to TRBJ1-3; no clear D. The germline V gene encodes CDR1 MDHEN and CDR2 SYDVKM. V was cut by 3 bases and J by 2 bases, with 11 bases left in between. The CDR3 consists of 15 residues. The CDR3 spells CASSLGELTGNTIYF. The CDR3 DNA is TGTGCCAGCAGTTTGGGCGAGCTGACTGGAAACACCATATATTTT.

The rearrangement links TRBV7-8 to TRBJ2-5, with 12 nucleotides matching TRBD2. Germline CDR1 reads SGHVS; CDR2 reads FQNEAQ. Losses at the gene ends were 3 bases for V and 2 bases for J; bases not matched to a gene: 1. The CDR3 consists of 15 residues. The CDR3 loop reads CASSFLAGGQETQYF. CDR3 nucleotide sequence: TGTGCCAGCAGCTTTCTAGCGGGGGGGCAAGAGACCCAGTACTTC. The variable domain in full, completed from reference TRBV7-8 and TRBJ2-5, reads GAGVSQSPRYKVAKRGQDVALRCDPISGHVSLFWYQQALGQGPEFLTYFQNEAQLDKSGLPSDRFFAERPEGSVSTLKIQRTQQEDSAVYLCASSFLAGGQETQYFGPGTRLLVL.

The chain uses TRBV4-3 and TRBJ2-3; 10 nucleotides match TRBD2. V dropped 1 base and J dropped 1; count of bases not matched to a gene: 2. CDR1 is LGHNA, CDR2 YSLEER, per germline. CDR3 length: 16 amino acids. The CDR3 here is CASSQGLAGGTDTQYF. The CDR3 DNA sequence: TGCGCCAGCAGCCAAGGGCTAGCGGGGGGCACAGATACGCAGTATTTT.

CDR3 in amino acids: CASAPGLTKGGSQHF. The CDR3 coding sequence is TGCGCCAGCGCTCCTGGACTCACTAAGGGAGGGTCCCAGCATTTT. This rearrangement joins TRBV5-1 to TRBJ1-5; D not certain. The CDR3 is made up of 15 amino acids. The ends were cut back, 7 bases at V and 11 bases at J, with 25 bases in the middle. The germline CDR1 and CDR2 sequences are SGHRS and YFSETQ.

The chain couples TRBV7-9 to TRBJ1-2, with D possibly TRBD1 on 6 matching bases. From germline, CDR1 is SEHNR and CDR2 FQNEAQ (reference sequence). This CDR3 has 14 residues. With 1 base removed from V and 6 bases from J, the gap between germline ends came to 12 bases. CDR3 sequence reads: CASSLDGGADGYTF. CDR3 nucleotide sequence: TGTGCCAGCAGCTTAGATGGGGGGGCTGATGGCTACACCTTC. The complete variable domain, with remaining parts taken from reference TRBV7-9 and TRBJ1-2, reads DTGVSQNPRHKITKRGQNVTFRCDPISEHNRLYWYRQTLGQGPEFLTYFQNEAQLEKSRLLSDRFSAERPKGSFSTLEIQRTEQGDSAMYLCASSLDGGADGYTFGSGTRLTVV.

The table lists this clone with a few counts. This chain links TRBV9 with TRBJ1-4; 7 bases map to TRBD1. Germline V gene sequence: CDR1 SGDLS, CDR2 YYNGEE. The CDR3 has 14 residues. The junction had 4 bases not matched to a gene; V was cut back by 3 bases and J by 5 bases. CDR3 bases: TGTGCCAGCAGCGCGGACAGGTCCAATGAAAAACTGTTTTTT. Translated: CASSADRSNEKLFF.

The genes are TRBV7-2 and TRBJ1-2; D is unclear. Germline V gene sequence: CDR1 SGHTA, CDR2 FQGNSA. The CDR3 is 16 residues long. The V and J ends lost 5 bases and 5 bases respectively, with 21 bases between them. The CDR3 is CASSRQSDELRYGYTF. The CDR3 nucleotides are TGTGCCAGCAGCCGCCAATCGGATGAGCTTCGGTATGGCTACACCTTC.

The rearrangement joins TRBV19 to TRBJ1-2, with D maybe TRBD1 (5 bases). V was shortened by 7 bases and J by 8 bases, with 17 bases between the two germline ends. This CDR3 has 13 amino acids. Germline CDR1 reads LNHDA; CDR2 reads SQIVND (reference sequence). CDR3 nucleotide sequence: TGTGCCAGTATGAGTTCGTGGGGGTCGGGCTACACCTTC. It codes for CASMSSWGSGYTF.

This rearrangement joins TRBV7-6 to TRBJ1-1; no clear D gene. The germline V gene encodes CDR1 SGHVS and CDR2 FNYEAQ. With 2 bases removed from V and 1 base from J, the gap between germline ends came to 11 bases. The CDR3 has 15 residues. The CDR3 sequence: CASSLLEGANTEAFF. CDR3 bases: TGTGCCAGCAGCTTATTAGAGGGTGCGAACACTGAAGCTTTCTTT. The whole variable domain, filled in from reference TRBV7-6 and TRBJ1-1, reads GAGVSQSPRYKVTKRGQDVALRCDPISGHVSLYWYRQALGQGPEFLTYFNYEAQQDKSGLPNDRFSAERPEGSISTLTIQRTEQRDSAMYRCASSLLEGANTEAFFGQGTRLTVV.

This clone was picked up one time. This rearrangement joins TRBV6-5 to TRBJ1-6; D perhaps matches TRBD1 (5 bases). This CDR3 region has 14 residues. CDR1 and CDR2 (germline): MNHEY, SVGAGI. V was pared by 5 bases and J by 8 bases, with 13 bases between. CDR3 DNA: TGTGCCAGCAGTACGACCGGGACGTATTCACCCCTCCACTTT. It is translated as CASSTTGTYSPLHF.

The rearrangement joins TRBV23-1 to TRBJ1-5; D gene uncertain. TRBV23-1 is filed as an ORF, its function uncertain. This CDR3 contains 12 residues. With 7 bases removed from V and 4 bases from J, the gap between germline ends came to 8 bases. CDR3: CASTNKNQPQHF. Written as DNA, the CDR3 is TGCGCCAGCACCAACAAAAATCAGCCCCAGCATTTT.

The genes are TRBV5-4 and TRBJ1-2; the D gene is possibly TRBD1 (5 bases). Trimming took off 3 bases at V and 2 bases at J, with 14 bases between the two ends. The CDR3 has 15 residues. The V gene's germline CDR1 is SGHNT and CDR2 YYREEE (reference sequence). DNA for the CDR3: TGTGCCAGCAGCTGGGTGGGGACGACGAACTATGGCTACACCTTC. Translation: CASSWVGTTNYGYTF.

The chain has TRBV30 and TRBJ2-5; D is possibly TRBD2 (7 bases). Germline CDR1 GTSNPN, CDR2 SVGIG (reference sequence). The germline V and J ends were trimmed by 4 bases and 3 bases, with 18 bases remaining between them. The CDR3 loop spans 15 amino acids. The CDR3 DNA follows: TGTGCCTGGAAGTACAAGGAGGGGGGGAAAGAGACCCAGTACTTC. It encodes CAWKYKEGGKETQYF.

The chain employs TRBV5-3 and TRBJ2-2; D is ambiguous. TRBV5-3 has ORF status, its function being uncertain. Trimming shortened V by 0 bases and J by 13 bases, and 10 bases separated the two germline ends. The CDR3 is made up of 12 amino acids. The CDR3 nucleotides are TGTGCCAGAAGCTTGGGCACCTGTGGGCTGTTTTTT. Its protein product is CARSLGTCGLFF.

V usage is TRBV9 and J usage is TRBJ1-6; D is undetermined. The CDR3 covers 14 residues. CDR1 SGDLS and CDR2 YYNGEE come from the germline V gene. With 0 bases removed from V and 5 bases from J, the gap between germline ends came to 6 bases. The CDR3 nucleotides read TGTGCCAGCAGCGTAGAACTGAATAATTCACCCCTCCACTTT. Translating it yields CASSVELNNSPLHF. Full variable domain (rest looked up from reference TRBV9 and TRBJ1-6): DSGVTQTPKHLITATGQRVTLRCSPRSGDLSVYWYQQSLDQGLQFLIQYYNGEERAKGNILERFSAQQFPDLHSELNLSSLELGDSALYFCASSVELNNSPLHFGNGTRLTVT.

The rearrangement joins TRBV7-2 to TRBJ1-2; D is unresolved. Between the trimmed V and J ends, which lost 3 bases and 7 bases, there was a span of 12 bases. The CDR3 extends over 13 amino acids. Germline V lookup: CDR1 SGHTA, CDR2 FQGNSA. The CDR3 reads CASSFDNRGGYTF. DNA for the CDR3: TGTGCCAGCAGCTTCGACAACCGGGGTGGCTACACCTTC.

CDR3 coding DNA: TGCGCCAGCAGCGCCCTATGGGGGCAAACTGAAGCTTTCTTT. Its translation is CASSALWGQTEAFF. The V call is TRBV5-1, the J call TRBJ1-1, with TRBD1 as a possible D gene (6 bases). Trimming left V 4 bases short and J 5 bases short, with 15 bases between. This CDR3 contains 14 residues. Germline assignment: CDR1 SGHRS and CDR2 YFSETQ. The full variable domain, its missing parts supplied by reference TRBV5-1 and TRBJ1-1, is KAGVTQTPRYLIKTRGQQVTLSCSPISGHRSVSWYQQTPGQGLQFLFEYFSETQRNKGNFPGRFSGRQFSNSRSEMNVSTLELGDSALYLCASSALWGQTEAFFGQGTRLTVV.

The genes are TRBV19 and TRBJ2-5; D is perhaps TRBD2 (6 bases). In germline, CDR1 is LNHDA, CDR2 SQIVND (reference sequence). V was cut by 7 bases and J by 1 base, with 16 bases left in between. The CDR3 loop spans 15 amino acids. The chain's CDR3 is CASTINRDSQETQYF. The CDR3 nucleotides are TGTGCCAGTACTATTAACCGGGACTCCCAAGAGACCCAGTACTTC.

The CDR3 coding sequence is TGCGCCAGCAGCTTCAGGGCGAGCGGTGAAAAACTGTTTTTT. It is translated as CASSFRASGEKLFF. The gene calls are TRBV5-1 and TRBJ1-4, with TRBD1 as a possible D gene (5 bases). CDR1 is SGHRS and CDR2 is YFSETQ in the germline V gene. V shed 2 bases and J shed 7 bases, with 12 bases lying between them. The CDR3 consists of 14 residues.

CDR3 nucleotides: TGCGCCAGCAGCGATGACCCCTACGAGCAGTACTTC. Its protein product is CASSDDPYEQYF. V is TRBV5-1 and J is TRBJ2-7; D is unclear. Between the trimmed V and J ends, which lost 4 bases and 2 bases, there was a span of 7 bases. This CDR3 is built from 12 residues. Looked up from germline, CDR1 is SGHRS and CDR2 is YFSETQ.

The CDR3 DNA sequence: TGTGCCAGCAGCTCTAGCGGCGCATCGGGTACAGATACGCAGTATTTT. As protein: CASSSSGASGTDTQYF. The J gene is TRBJ2-3, the V gene TRBV7-9, with 7 bases that match TRBD2. CDR1 is SEHNR and CDR2 is FQNEAQ in the germline V gene (reference sequence). The ends lost 4 bases at V and 3 bases at J; junction bases unmatched: 10. The CDR3 has 16 amino acids.